These T cell receptor beta chains were read from a single sample in a study of T-cell memory formation after mild COVID-19. A single record per CDR3 protein comes from TCRdb applying MiXCR to the 5' RACE reads. Counted here are roughly 150,000 distinct CDR3 sequences, 14% occurring once; the ten biggest clones make up roughly 15%. Sequencing was carried out using PBMCs or a T cell subset sorted from them (not recorded which). These TCRs come from an adult woman who had mild COVID-19 (a few samples of this study predate the infection). Cell type and time point are not known. The CDR3 runs from the conserved cysteine through the conserved F or W. Fields, in order: V gene, J gene, D gene, clone size, CDR3 DNA, CDR3 protein. A D gene is named only where the DNA matches it firmly. Size values are once, few and many counts, or a class for expanded clones, and some rows have none.

TRBV4-3	TRBJ2-7	TRBD1	-	TGCGCCAGCAGCCATTGGGGGACAGGGAAGCGAAACGAGCAGTACTTC	CASSHWGTGKRNEQYF
TRBV10-3	TRBJ1-2	-	-	TGTGCCATCAGTGAGTCGAGGGGACGGAGCACCTATGGCTACACCTTC	CAISESRGRSTYGYTF
TRBV11-2	TRBJ2-7	-	-	TGTGCCAGCAGCTCCTGGGACGGACTCGAGCAGTACTTC	CASSSWDGLEQYF
TRBV7-8	TRBJ2-3	TRBD1	-	TGTGCCAGCAGCGGAGAGGTATACAGGGGGCCTTCGCATACGCAGTATTTT	CASSGEVYRGPSHTQYF
TRBV5-6	TRBJ2-5	TRBD1	few	TGTGCCAGCAGCATTGCAGGGGGCAAGACCCAGTACTTC	CASSIAGGKTQYF
TRBV6-5	TRBJ2-3	TRBD2	few	TGTGCCAGCAGTTACCTGCTAGCGGGAGTTAACACAGATACGCAGTATTTT	CASSYLLAGVNTDTQYF
TRBV7-6	TRBJ2-3	-	-	TGTGCCAGCAGCCCCGGGGGGCGCACAGATACGCAGTATTTT	CASSPGGRTDTQYF
TRBV4-3	TRBJ2-2	-	many	TGCGCCAGCAGCCAAGATGTGAGGGGTAACACCGGGGAGCTGTTTTTT	CASSQDVRGNTGELFF
TRBV20-1	TRBJ2-5	-	-	TGCAGTGCTAGAGAAGTCCTCCAAGAGACCCAGTACTTC	CSAREVLQETQYF
TRBV6-5	TRBJ1-1	TRBD1	few	TGTGCCAGCAGCTCCAGGGACAGGGGGTCGATGAACACTGAAGCTTTCTTT	CASSSRDRGSMNTEAFF
TRBV5-1	TRBJ2-2	TRBD2	-	TGCGCCAGCAGGTCTAGCGGTAACACCGGGGAGCTGTTTTTT	CASRSSGNTGELFF
TRBV12-3/TRBV12-4	TRBJ1-2	TRBD1	-	TGTGCCAGCAACGATGGACAGGCTTATGGCTACACCTTC	CASNDGQAYGYTF
TRBV24-1	TRBJ2-1	TRBD1	-	TGTGCCACCAGTGATCGGACAGGGGAATGGGATGAGCAGTTCTTC	CATSDRTGEWDEQFF
TRBV12-3/TRBV12-4	TRBJ2-7	-	few	TGTGCCAGCAGTTCAAAGGACTCCCTATTCTACGAGCAGTACTTC	CASSSKDSLFYEQYF
TRBV6-5	TRBJ2-3	-	few	TGTGCCAGCAGTTACTGGTCCACAGATACGCAGTATTTT	CASSYWSTDTQYF
TRBV6-2/TRBV6-3	TRBJ2-3	-	-	TGTGCCAGCAGCCCCGGAGAATGGACCACAGATACGCAGTATTTT	CASSPGEWTTDTQYF
TRBV5-1	TRBJ2-1	TRBD2	-	TGCGCCAGCACCGAACTAGCGGGAGGGGAGGATGAGCAGTTCTTC	CASTELAGGEDEQFF
TRBV19	TRBJ2-7	-	few	TGTGCCAGTAGCGCAGGGATCTACGAGCAGTACTTC	CASSAGIYEQYF
TRBV5-1	TRBJ2-1	TRBD2	few	TGCGCCAGCAGCGCCGGGACTAGCGGGCCCTACAATGAGCAGTTCTTC	CASSAGTSGPYNEQFF
TRBV7-2	TRBJ2-3	-	few	TGTGCCAGCAGCTCGGTGGGATTTCTTGATCTTGATACGCAGTATTTT	CASSSVGFLDLDTQYF
TRBV7-9	TRBJ2-5	-	few	TGTGCCAGCAGCCTATCGACGGCGGGGACCCAAGAGACCCAGTACTTC	CASSLSTAGTQETQYF
TRBV12-3/TRBV12-4	TRBJ2-1	TRBD2	-	TGTGCCAGCAGCACATCCTCCGGGACTAGCGTCCGGAGGGAGCAGTTCTTC	CASSTSSGTSVRREQFF
TRBV7-6	TRBJ1-1	-	-	TGTGCCAGCTTAGGGAGGGCGGCAGGCGACACTGAAGCTTTCTTT	CASLGRAAGDTEAFF
TRBV5-1	TRBJ2-6	-	-	TGCGCCAGCAGCCAGGACATCGGCCTCCTCCTGACTTTC	CASSQDIGLLLTF
TRBV25-1	TRBJ2-7	TRBD1	few	TGTGCCAGCAGTGCCTCGACAGGGAACGAGCAGTACTTC	CASSASTGNEQYF
TRBV2	TRBJ2-3	TRBD1	few	TGTGCCAGCAGTGAAGCGGGGACAGGGTCTAGCACAGATACGCAGTATTTT	CASSEAGTGSSTDTQYF
TRBV7-8	TRBJ1-2	TRBD1	few	TGTGCCAGCAGCTTAGAGGCAGGGGGCAGCTATGGCTACACCTTC	CASSLEAGGSYGYTF
TRBV7-2	TRBJ1-2	-	-	TGTGCCAGCAGCCCGGACCGATATAACTATGGCTACACCTTC	CASSPDRYNYGYTF
TRBV9	TRBJ1-1	TRBD1	few	TGTGCCAGCAGCGTAGGAGCAGGGGGCCTGAACACTGAAGCTTTCTTT	CASSVGAGGLNTEAFF
TRBV4-1	TRBJ1-1	-	few	TGCGCCAGCAGCCAACTCTTGGGCAGGAACACTGAAGCTTTCTTT	CASSQLLGRNTEAFF
TRBV2	TRBJ2-7	-	few	TGTGCCAGCATGGGAGTACGGGACTCCTACGAGCAGTACTTC	CASMGVRDSYEQYF
TRBV14	TRBJ2-2	-	-	TGTGCCAGCAGCCAAGTGGGCCCCGGGGAGCTGTTTTTT	CASSQVGPGELFF
TRBV19	TRBJ1-2	-	few	TGTGCCAGTAGTATATCCAGGGGCGCCAGGGCTGGCTACACCTTC	CASSISRGARAGYTF
TRBV30	TRBJ2-1	TRBD2	-	TGTGCCTGGAGTTTCACTAGCGGGGTCGCAAATGAGCAGTTCTTC	CAWSFTSGVANEQFF
TRBV23-1	TRBJ2-7	-	-	TGCGCCAGCAGTCAACCACTCACCCTGACAGAGGGGTCCAACTCCTACGAGCAGTACTTC	CASSQPLTLTEGSNSYEQYF
TRBV7-9	TRBJ2-5	-	-	TGTGCCAGCAGCTTGGGGGTCAAGGGACAAGAGACCCAGTACTTC	CASSLGVKGQETQYF
TRBV9	TRBJ1-5	TRBD1	few	TGTGCCAGCAGCGCGGGGACAGTTAGCAATCAGCCCCAGCATTTT	CASSAGTVSNQPQHF
TRBV10-3	TRBJ1-2	TRBD1	few	TGTGCCATCAGTGATCTGGAGGGGACAGGGGGCGGCTATGGCTACACCTTC	CAISDLEGTGGGYGYTF
TRBV6-2/TRBV6-3	TRBJ2-1	-	once	TGTGCCAGCAGCCCACTGGGACATGGGTACAATGAGCAGTTCTTC	CASSPLGHGYNEQFF
TRBV5-6	TRBJ1-2	-	-	TGTGCCAGCAGCTTTCCGACGGTAAACTATGGCTACACCTTC	CASSFPTVNYGYTF
TRBV12-3/TRBV12-4	TRBJ2-3	-	-	TGTGCCAGCAAAAGTTCGGGACCCTACACAGATACGCAGTATTTT	CASKSSGPYTDTQYF
TRBV20-1	TRBJ2-1	TRBD2	-	TGCAGTGCTAGCGGCCCCGTGACTAGCGGGAGGGCCTACAATGAGCAGTTCTTC	CSASGPVTSGRAYNEQFF
TRBV24-1	TRBJ2-1	TRBD2	many	TGTGCCACCAGTGATTTAGCGGGAGTAGCCTACAATGAGCAGTTCTTC	CATSDLAGVAYNEQFF
TRBV29-1	TRBJ2-7	-	many	TGCAGCGTTGGGCACAATTTCTACGAGCAGTACTTC	CSVGHNFYEQYF
TRBV30	TRBJ2-5	-	-	TGTGCCTATTCGGGGGGCCCCCAAGAGACCCAGTACTTC	CAYSGGPQETQYF
TRBV7-9	TRBJ2-7	TRBD1	few	TGTGCCAGCATCGACAGGGGACCCCCCTACGAGCAGTACTTC	CASIDRGPPYEQYF
TRBV9	TRBJ2-7	TRBD1	many	TGTGCCAGCAGCGTAGCTCCTCTAACAGGGGCGATAACCTACGAGCAGTACTTC	CASSVAPLTGAITYEQYF
TRBV7-8	TRBJ2-1	-	-	TGTGCCAGCAGGCTCTCGGACAATGAGCAGTTCTTC	CASRLSDNEQFF
TRBV7-9	TRBJ2-7	-	-	TGTGCCAGCAGCTTTGGGACTCCGAACTCCTACGAGCAGTACTTC	CASSFGTPNSYEQYF
TRBV20-1	TRBJ2-7	-	-	TGCAGTGCTGGCGGGGGCCCCTACGAGCAGTACTTC	CSAGGGPYEQYF
TRBV2	TRBJ2-1	TRBD2	-	TGTGCCAGCAGTGAACGGGCTAGCGGGAACAATGAGCAGTTCTTC	CASSERASGNNEQFF